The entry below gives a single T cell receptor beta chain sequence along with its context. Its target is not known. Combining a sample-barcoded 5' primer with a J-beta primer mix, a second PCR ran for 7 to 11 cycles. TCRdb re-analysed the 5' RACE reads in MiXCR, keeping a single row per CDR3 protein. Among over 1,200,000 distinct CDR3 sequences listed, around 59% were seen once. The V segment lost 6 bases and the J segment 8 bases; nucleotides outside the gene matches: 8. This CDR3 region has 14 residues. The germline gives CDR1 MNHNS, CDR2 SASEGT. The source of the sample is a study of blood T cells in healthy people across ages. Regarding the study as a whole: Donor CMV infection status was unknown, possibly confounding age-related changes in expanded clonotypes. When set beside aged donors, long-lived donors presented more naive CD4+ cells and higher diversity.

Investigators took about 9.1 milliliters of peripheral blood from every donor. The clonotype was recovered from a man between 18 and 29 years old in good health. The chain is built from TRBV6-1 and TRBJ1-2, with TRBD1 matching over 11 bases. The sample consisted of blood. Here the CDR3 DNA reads TGTGCCAGCAGCTCCGGGACAGGGGGACAAGGCTACACCTTC. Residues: CASSSGTGGQGYTF.